This T cell receptor beta chain was recovered during a study of OX40 agonist ivuxolimab in advanced cancers. Looking at the study overall: Dose-escalation patients were diagnosed with hepatocellular carcinoma, melanoma, renal cell cancer or head and neck cancer. Prior checkpoint blockade (anti-PD-1, anti-PD-L1 or anti-CTLA-4) was permitted; over 30% had it.

General observations from the study: Antigen specificity was not determined for the expanded peripheral T cells. In general, CD8+ T cells held more expanded clones than CD4+ did, on average.

As to this clone: Its antigen is unidentified.

Method: immunoSEQ multiplex PCR; TCRdb's copy keeps in-frame clones and lacks some. The sample carries around 78,000 clones, roughly 80% recorded once. Germline CDR1 and CDR2: SGHRS and YFSETQ. Trimming cost V 3 bases and J 12 bases; bases outside gene matches: 3. The CDR3 totals 12 residues. The sequence came from an adult with an advanced solid tumor such as melanoma, head and neck, liver or kidney cancer. The sequenced sample was CD4+ or CD8+ T cells sorted from blood, obtained in a trial of the OX40 agonist ivuxolimab. The chain uses TRBV5-1 and TRBJ1-2; the match to TRBD1 covers 12 bases. In DNA form, the CDR3 reads TGCGCCAGCAGCTCGGGACAGGGGGCGAACACCTTC. It encodes CASSSGQGANTF. Variable domain in full (rest from reference TRBV5-1 and TRBJ1-2): KAGVTQTPRYLIKTRGQQVTLSCSPISGHRSVSWYQQTPGQGLQFLFEYFSETQRNKGNFPGRFSGRQFSNSRSEMNVSTLELGDSALYLCASSSGQGANTFGSGTRLTVV.